The rows below give T cell receptor beta chains drawn from one sample of a study of T cell changes during pregnancy in multiple sclerosis. Some clones are missing from TCRdb's copy, which holds only in-frame ones; the method was immunoSEQ multiplex PCR. The profile covers about 54,000 clones, with 91% appearing a single time and approximately 1.1% taken by the ten largest. Sequenced material: peripheral blood, taken after pregnancy. The receptors shown here come from a female donor in good health, enrolled as a control in a pregnancy study. Each CDR3 is given with its conserved first and last residue. D genes are given only for firm matches. Not all rows give a size; the values are once, few, many and, for expanded clones, a class.

cdr3_aa	cdr3_nt	d_call	clone_size	v_call	j_call
CASSPPGPGLADEQYF	TGTGCCAGCTCACCACCGGGGCCAGGGTTAGCTGACGAGCAGTACTTC	.	.	TRBV18	TRBJ2-7
CASSQATGEFYEQYF	TGCGCCAGCAGCCAAGCGACAGGGGAATTCTACGAGCAGTACTTC	TRBD1	few	TRBV4-3	TRBJ2-7
CATEREVSYEQYF	TGTGCCACCGAGCGGGAGGTCTCCTACGAGCAGTACTTC	TRBD2	few	TRBV6-1	TRBJ2-7
CASSETGTAGETQYF	TGTGCCAGCAGTGAAACCGGGACAGCAGGAGAGACCCAGTACTTC	TRBD1	.	TRBV2	TRBJ2-5
CASSYSAGVDYEQYF	TGTGCCAGCAGTTACTCTGCCGGGGTTGACTACGAGCAGTACTTC	.	.	TRBV6-5	TRBJ2-7
CASSQGQALETQYF	TGCGCCAGCAGCCAAGGGCAGGCCCTAGAGACCCAGTACTTC	.	.	TRBV4-1	TRBJ2-5
CASSVAGDTEAFF	TGTGCCAGCAGCGTAGCAGGGGACACTGAAGCTTTCTTT	.	.	TRBV9	TRBJ1-1
CASIPGQNQETQYF	TGTGCCAGCATCCCAGGACAGAATCAAGAGACCCAGTACTTC	.	.	TRBV5-6	TRBJ2-5
CASSARYNEQFF	TGTGCCAGCAGCGCGCGGTACAATGAGCAGTTCTTC	.	.	TRBV6-5	TRBJ2-1
CASSLAGGYEQYF	TGTGCCAGCAGCTTAGCGGGGGGCTACGAGCAGTACTTC	TRBD2	.	TRBV25-1	TRBJ2-7
CASSFLAGGLSSYEQYF	TGTGCCAGCAGTTTTCTAGCGGGAGGCCTGAGCTCCTACGAGCAGTACTTC	TRBD2	.	TRBV28	TRBJ2-7
CSVGQGGNTEAFF	TGCAGCGTTGGACAGGGGGGCAACACTGAAGCTTTCTTT	TRBD1	.	TRBV29-1	TRBJ1-1
CASSLQGTGTDTQYF	TGTGCCAGCAGCCTACAGGGTACAGGCACAGATACGCAGTATTTT	.	.	TRBV14	TRBJ2-3
CASSSSLGQYF	TGTGCCAGTAGTTCGAGCCTTGGGCAGTACTTC	.	.	TRBV19	TRBJ2-7
CSVEGGGYEQYF	TGCAGCGTTGAGGGAGGGGGTTACGAGCAGTACTTC	.	.	TRBV29-1	TRBJ2-7
CASSYGGNSPLHF	TGTGCCAGCAGTTACGGAGGGAATTCACCCCTCCACTTT	.	.	TRBV27	TRBJ1-6
CASSFYQGNEQYF	TGTGCCAGCAGCTTTTACCAGGGGAACGAGCAGTACTTC	.	.	TRBV7-9	TRBJ2-7
CASSSRGRGTEAFF	TGTGCCAGCAGTTCCAGGGGGCGGGGCACTGAAGCTTTCTTT	TRBD1	.	TRBV27	TRBJ1-1
CASSLAGQENTEAFF	TGTGCCAGCAGTTTAGCAGGACAGGAGAACACTGAAGCTTTCTTT	TRBD1	.	TRBV28	TRBJ1-1
CASRGSQGIGELFF	TGTGCCAGCAGAGGAAGCCAGGGGATCGGGGAGCTGTTTTTT	.	.	TRBV6-1	TRBJ2-2
CASSLPGHGTGDYTF	TGTGCCAGCAGCCTACCTGGGCACGGGACAGGCGACTACACCTTC	TRBD1	few	TRBV14	TRBJ1-2
CASSQDPGGLTYEQYF	TGTGCCAGCAGCCAGGACCCGGGGGGTCTGACCTACGAGCAGTACTTC	TRBD2	.	TRBV4-2	TRBJ2-7
CASSSSPGQGGEQYF	TGTGCCAGCAGTTCTTCCCCGGGACAGGGTGGCGAGCAGTACTTC	TRBD1	.	TRBV28	TRBJ2-7
CASSGTSGIYPSEQYF	TGTGCCAGCAGCGGTACTAGCGGGATTTACCCGAGCGAGCAGTACTTC	TRBD2	.	TRBV9	TRBJ2-7
CASSVWATDTQYF	TGTGCCAGCAGCGTATGGGCCACAGATACGCAGTATTTT	.	.	TRBV5-6	TRBJ2-3
CARRDRVNTEAFF	TGTGCCCGACGGGACAGGGTGAACACTGAAGCTTTCTTT	TRBD1	.	TRBV2	TRBJ1-1
CASSLERRGSGNTIYF	TGTGCCAGCAGCTTAGAGAGGAGAGGCTCTGGAAACACCATATATTTT	.	.	TRBV7-9	TRBJ1-3
CASSLWPRTGKGEKLFF	TGTGCCAGCAGTTTATGGCCCCGGACAGGGAAGGGGGAAAAACTGTTTTTT	TRBD1	.	TRBV28	TRBJ1-4
CASSLSPGVPVAFF	TGTGCCAGCAGCTTATCCCCCGGGGTTCCCGTGGCTTTCTTT	.	.	TRBV7-9	TRBJ1-1
CASSPQGVGGYTF	TGTGCCAGTAGTCCTCAGGGGGTAGGTGGCTACACCTTC	TRBD1	.	TRBV19	TRBJ1-2
CASSDFRGTYEQYF	TGTGCCAGCAGTGACTTCAGGGGAACCTACGAGCAGTACTTC	.	.	TRBV6-4	TRBJ2-7
CASSPGSLASQETQYF	TGCGCCAGCAGCCCGGGCTCACTAGCGTCGCAAGAGACCCAGTACTTC	TRBD2	.	TRBV5-1	TRBJ2-5
CASSLLGDRVSNEQFF	TGTGCCAGCAGCCTCTTGGGGGACAGGGTATCCAATGAGCAGTTCTTC	TRBD1	.	TRBV28	TRBJ2-1
CASSSWAGGERNEQFF	TGTGCCAGCAGCTCTTGGGCGGGAGGGGAGCGGAATGAGCAGTTCTTC	TRBD2	.	TRBV5-6	TRBJ2-1
CASSTPLRSGRATSTDTQYF	TGTGCCAGCAGCACCCCCCTCCGGAGCGGGAGGGCGACTAGCACAGATACGCAGTATTTT	.	.	TRBV21-1	TRBJ2-3
CASSYRMGGANVLTF	TGTGCCAGCAGTTACCGCATGGGCGGGGCCAACGTCCTGACTTTC	.	.	TRBV6-5	TRBJ2-6
CASSATSGVDTQYF	TGTGCCAGCAGTGCGACTAGCGGGGTAGATACGCAGTATTTT	TRBD2	once	TRBV2	TRBJ2-3
CSVVPRLAGNTDTQYF	TGCAGCGTTGTCCCACGGCTAGCGGGGAACACAGATACGCAGTATTTT	TRBD2	.	TRBV29-1	TRBJ2-3
CSVTRTGGQTQYF	TGCAGCGTGACGCGGACAGGGGGTCAGACCCAGTACTTC	TRBD1	.	TRBV29-1	TRBJ2-5
CASRTGIRSGNQPQHF	TGTGCCAGCCGGACAGGGATTAGATCCGGCAATCAGCCCCAGCATTTT	TRBD1	.	TRBV19	TRBJ1-5
CASNPSGQRYEQYF	TGTGCCAGCAACCCCTCCGGACAGCGGTACGAGCAGTACTTC	.	.	TRBV28	TRBJ2-7